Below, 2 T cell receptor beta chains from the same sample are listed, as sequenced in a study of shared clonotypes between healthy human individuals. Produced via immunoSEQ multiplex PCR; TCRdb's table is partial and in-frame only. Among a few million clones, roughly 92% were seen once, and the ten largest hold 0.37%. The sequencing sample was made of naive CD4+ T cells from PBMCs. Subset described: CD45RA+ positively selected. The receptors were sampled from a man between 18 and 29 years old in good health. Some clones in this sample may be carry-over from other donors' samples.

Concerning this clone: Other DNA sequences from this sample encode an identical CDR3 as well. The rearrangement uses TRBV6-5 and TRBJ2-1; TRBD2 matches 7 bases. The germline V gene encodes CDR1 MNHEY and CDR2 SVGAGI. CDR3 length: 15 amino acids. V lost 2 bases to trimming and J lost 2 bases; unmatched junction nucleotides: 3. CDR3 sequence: CASSYGRGAYNEQFF. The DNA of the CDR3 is TGTGCCAGCAGTTACGGTCGGGGGGCCTACAATGAGCAGTTCTTC.

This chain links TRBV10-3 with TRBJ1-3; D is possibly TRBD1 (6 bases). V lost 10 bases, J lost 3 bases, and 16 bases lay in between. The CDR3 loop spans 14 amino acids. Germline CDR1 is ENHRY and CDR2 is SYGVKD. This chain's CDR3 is CATRTGTHGNTIYF. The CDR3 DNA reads TGTGCCACAAGAACCGGGACACATGGAAACACCATATATTTT.